This is a list of T cell receptor beta chains from one sample in a study of cytomegalovirus exposure and HLA in healthy donors. The protocol was immunoSEQ multiplex PCR, while the TCRdb copy is restricted to in-frame clones and leaves out a portion. The sample lists some 150,000 clones, approximately 86% occurring once. The sequenced material came from PBMCs. The source of these receptors is a woman aged 18-30 years in good health and CMV-seropositive. Each CDR3 is given with its conserved first and last residue. Fields, in order: CDR3 protein, V gene, J gene.

CASSRSTGTSVYEQYF,TRBV27,TRBJ2-7
CAWGSDGGNSPLHF,TRBV30,TRBJ1-6
CASSRGGTNEKLFF,TRBV6-7,TRBJ1-4
CASAFSGGVSYNEQFF,TRBV2,TRBJ2-1
CASSLPTSGGAMRYEQFF,TRBV28,TRBJ2-1
CASSSRDNSYNEQFF,TRBV7-6,TRBJ2-1
CASSGRYGYTF,TRBV19,TRBJ1-2
CARGTGGFTDTQYF,TRBV30,TRBJ2-3
CASSQAGQGAFF,TRBV14,TRBJ1-1
CASSERRNQPQHF,TRBV6-1,TRBJ1-5
CASSLREGDYNEQFF,TRBV19,TRBJ2-1
CASSPWDRGPRTEAFF,TRBV5-5,TRBJ1-1
CAWSVIPNFEYDTEAFF,TRBV30,TRBJ1-1
CASSLEGGGYGYTF,TRBV5-1,TRBJ1-2
CASRQYEQYF,TRBV28,TRBJ2-7
CSVIGTLGNTIYF,TRBV29-1,TRBJ1-3
CASRWTATNEKLFF,TRBV19,TRBJ1-4
CASRHRDRFTEAFF,TRBV2,TRBJ1-1
CASSPKGTSGLYNEQFF,TRBV18,TRBJ2-1
CASSLRGVAEAFF,TRBV5-1,TRBJ1-1
CASSSAGDGYTF,TRBV27,TRBJ1-2
CASSSAGVNEKLFF,TRBV2,TRBJ1-4
CSVVAGNTEAFF,TRBV29-1,TRBJ1-1
CASSLVGSQGGQPQHF,TRBV7-2,TRBJ1-5
CASSSVPPELFF,TRBV28,TRBJ1-4
CASSPGVQETQYF,TRBV5-1,TRBJ2-5
CASSLQRFNEKLFF,TRBV6-5,TRBJ1-4
CASSSRPFGQGAWETQYF,TRBV5-1,TRBJ2-5
CASSLGGQGANRYF,TRBV5-1,TRBJ2-7
CASSLGLEMNTGELFF,TRBV5-1,TRBJ2-2
CASSLGPSGVYNEQFF,TRBV13,TRBJ2-1
CAWSLGGGSYNEQFF,TRBV30,TRBJ2-1
CASTTTSGNEQFF,TRBV2,TRBJ2-1
CASSLGQPPNYGYTF,TRBV7-6,TRBJ1-2
CASSLFSRDRGTYEQYF,TRBV27,TRBJ2-7
CSVEEPLPGQGNHEQYF,TRBV29-1,TRBJ2-7
CASIGGSSYEQYF,TRBV6-1,TRBJ2-7
CASSQKYRVEAFF,TRBV14,TRBJ1-1
CASSGELAGDNEQFF,TRBV2,TRBJ2-1
CASSDRARGNTIYF,TRBV28,TRBJ1-3
CASSGQLSNTEAFF,TRBV5-1,TRBJ1-1
CASSITGQGKRQPQHF,TRBV19,TRBJ1-5
CASSLGPSGGEQYF,TRBV7-2,TRBJ2-7
CASSLLAGPYEQYF,TRBV11-2,TRBJ2-7
CASTLTGESVEAFF,TRBV6-1,TRBJ1-1
CASSVAGRSYGYTF,TRBV9,TRBJ1-2
CASSSQAGAGNTIYF,TRBV7-2,TRBJ1-3
CASSVRGTDGYTF,TRBV13,TRBJ1-2
CAWGTLLNEKLFF,TRBV30,TRBJ1-4
CASSEGVRQPQHF,TRBV9,TRBJ1-5
CAWSVQGIGEQYF,TRBV30,TRBJ2-7
CASSIGGAGQPQHF,TRBV7-6,TRBJ1-5
CASSIYREGHSPLHF,TRBV19,TRBJ1-6
CASSLSLPSTDTQYF,TRBV7-9,TRBJ2-3
CAIGTQGGDEQFF,TRBV5-1,TRBJ2-1
CASIQTPGNTIYF,TRBV19,TRBJ1-3
CASRQGQFMNTEAFF,TRBV6-1,TRBJ1-1
CASSRLGGSEKLFF,TRBV5-1,TRBJ1-4
CASSPSLGQGGEKLFF,TRBV18,TRBJ1-4
CASSLAGRETQYF,TRBV28,TRBJ2-5